This passage covers 24 T cell receptor beta chains from one sample sequenced in a study of T-cell memory formation after mild COVID-19. From the 5' RACE reads, TCRdb called clonotypes with MiXCR, one entry per CDR3 protein. Here the sample spans a few hundred thousand distinct CDR3 sequences, approximately 21% being singletons. Sequences were obtained from PBMCs or a T cell subset sorted from them (not recorded which). Receptors originate from an adult woman who had mild COVID-19 (a few samples of this study predate the infection). Cell type and time point are not known.

This clonotype was detected a few times. This chain links TRBV20-1 with TRBJ2-7; no firm D call. The CDR3 contains 12 residues. The V and J ends lost 3 bases and 2 bases respectively, with 8 bases between them. Germline V gives CDR1 DFQATT, CDR2 SNEGSKA (reference sequence). The CDR3 is CSARDLPYEQYF. CDR3 DNA: TGCAGTGCTAGGGACCTCCCCTACGAGCAGTACTTC.

This chain links TRBV30 with TRBJ2-1, with 10 bases aligning to TRBD2. The CDR3 spans 15 residues. Germline lookup yields CDR1 GTSNPN and CDR2 SVGIG (reference sequence). V was clipped by 2 bases and J by 2 bases; unmatched bases: 3. CDR3 DNA: TGTGCCTGGAGTCGGCTAGCGGGAGCCTACAATGAGCAGTTCTTC. This sequence encodes CAWSRLAGAYNEQFF.

The genes are TRBV15 and TRBJ2-7, with D perhaps matching TRBD1 or TRBD2 (6 bases each). Trimming took off 5 bases at V and 7 bases at J, with 21 bases between the two ends. The CDR3 runs to 15 residues. Germline values: CDR1 LNHNV, CDR2 YYDKDF (reference sequence). The CDR3, as DNA: TGTGCCACCAGCGTCTCTGGGGGGCCCTTAGGGGAGCAGTACTTC. This codes for CATSVSGGPLGEQYF.

CDR3 in amino acids: CASSPMGAKNIQYF. DNA of the CDR3: TGTGCCAGCTCACCTATGGGAGCCAAAAACATTCAGTACTTC. This rearrangement joins TRBV18 to TRBJ2-4, with D hard to call. Trimming shortened V by 3 bases and J by 0 bases, and 6 bases separated the two germline ends. The CDR3 covers 14 residues. CDR1 KGHSH and CDR2 LQKENI come from the germline V gene.

The chain employs TRBV30 and TRBJ2-1; weak D call: TRBD1 (6 bases). The length of the CDR3 is 11 residues. V was trimmed by 4 bases and J by 7 bases, leaving 8 bases between them. The germline gives CDR1 GTSNPN, CDR2 SVGIG (reference sequence). This chain's CDR3 is CAWIQGNEQFF. DNA of the CDR3: TGTGCCTGGATACAGGGAAATGAGCAGTTCTTC. Based on the CDR3 plus reference TRBV30 and TRBJ2-1, the full variable domain is SQTIHQWPATLVQPVGSPLSLECTVEGTSNPNLYWYRQAAGRGLQLLFYSVGIGQISSEVPQNLSASRPQDRQFILSSKKLLLSDSGFYLCAWIQGNEQFFGPGTRLTVL.

The sample holds a few counts of this clonotype. This chain connects TRBV5-1 to TRBJ2-1; D not resolved. CDR1 and CDR2 (germline): SGHRS, YFSETQ. The CDR3 extends over 14 amino acids. With 0 bases removed from V and 6 bases from J, the gap between germline ends came to 10 bases. The CDR3 loop reads CASSLDNNFNEQFF. CDR3 coding DNA: TGCGCCAGCAGCTTGGACAATAATTTCAATGAGCAGTTCTTC.

This clonotype was seen a handful of times. The CDR3 reads CASSPRDRGRANVLTF. For the CDR3, the DNA is TGTGCCAGCAGCCCCCGGGACAGGGGTCGGGCCAACGTCCTGACTTTC. The rearrangement joins TRBV3-1 to TRBJ2-6, with TRBD1 matching over 10 bases. With 4 bases clipped from V and 5 bases from J, the junction kept 5 bases outside the gene matches. Germline V CDR1 and CDR2: LGHDT, YNNKEL (reference sequence). The CDR3 consists of 16 residues.

This chain connects TRBV24-1 to TRBJ1-1; 7 nucleotides match TRBD1. Germline CDR1 reads KGHDR; CDR2 reads SFDVKD. After removal of 0 bases from V and 1 base from J, the junction contained 1 base not matched to a gene. This CDR3 is built from 15 residues. CDR3 loop: CATSDLGDRNTEAFF. In DNA, the CDR3 is TGTGCCACCAGTGATTTGGGGGACAGGAACACTGAAGCTTTCTTT.

The chain combines TRBV5-1 with TRBJ1-2; no definite D call. The V and J ends lost 0 bases and 3 bases respectively, with 12 bases between them. CDR3 length equals 15 residues. CDR1 SGHRS and CDR2 YFSETQ come from the germline V gene. This CDR3 is CASSLEAANHYGYTF. The CDR3 DNA sequence: TGCGCCAGCAGCTTGGAGGCAGCAAACCACTATGGCTACACCTTC.

Only a few counts were recorded for this clonotype. The chain combines TRBV12-3 or TRBV12-4 with TRBJ2-4; D is perhaps TRBD1 (6 bases). V was shortened by 10 bases and J by 0 bases, with 25 bases between the two germline ends. The CDR3 covers 18 residues. CDR3 coding DNA: TGTGCCACCACCGCCGGGGTAGGGGGAGAGGTAGCCAAAAACATTCAGTACTTC. It is translated as CATTAGVGGEVAKNIQYF.

This chain joins TRBV10-3 and TRBJ2-5; 8 nucleotides agree with TRBD1. The J segment lost 0 bases and the V segment lost 4 bases, leaving 1 base of the junction unmatched. Germline V lookup: CDR1 ENHRY, CDR2 SYGVKD. This CDR3 is 14 amino acids long. CDR3 in amino acids: CAISGGQDQETQYF. The CDR3 DNA reads as TGTGCCATCAGTGGGGGACAGGACCAAGAGACCCAGTACTTC.

J is TRBJ1-1 and V is TRBV7-3; TRBD1 is a possible D gene (6 bases). Germline-derived CDR1 and CDR2 are SGHTA and FQGTGA. The CDR3 totals 13 residues. V was trimmed by 0 bases and J by 5 bases, leaving 7 bases between them. The CDR3 nucleotides are TGTGCCAGCAGCTTAACCGACAGGACTGAAGCTTTCTTT. This translates into CASSLTDRTEAFF.

This clonotype has more than one count but fewer than ten. This chain connects TRBV4-3 to TRBJ2-3; a weak D match, TRBD2 (5 bases). Germline V gives CDR1 LGHNA, CDR2 YSLEER. Trimming shortened V by 0 bases and J by 1 base, and 8 bases separated the two germline ends. CDR3 length equals 15 residues. As DNA, the CDR3 is TGCGCCAGCAGCCAAGAGGACTCCCGCACAGATACGCAGTATTTT. Protein: CASSQEDSRTDTQYF.

This clonotype came up a few times. The CDR3 nucleotides are TGTGCCACCAGCAGGACAGGGTTCAACAATGAGCAGTTCTTC. Translated: CATSRTGFNNEQFF. The chain links TRBV15 to TRBJ2-1; 7 nucleotides align to TRBD1. Per the germline V gene, CDR1 is LNHNV and CDR2 is YYDKDF (reference sequence). The CDR3 has 14 amino acids. V shed 3 bases and J 5 bases; nucleotides not matched to a gene: 4.

This clonotype has just a few counts. The CDR3 nucleotides are TGCGCCAGCAGCTTGGAAATAAGGGTTGACGGCTACACCTTC. The encoded protein is CASSLEIRVDGYTF. The chain combines TRBV5-1 with TRBJ1-2; D call uncertain. The V end lost 0 bases, the J end lost 8 bases, and 14 bases lay between the germline ends. Per germline, CDR1 SGHRS and CDR2 YFSETQ. The CDR3 extends over 14 amino acids.

This chain uses TRBV5-1 with TRBJ2-5, with 8 bases matching TRBD1. After removal of 4 bases from V and 1 base from J, the junction contained 6 bases not matched to a gene. Germline values: CDR1 SGHRS, CDR2 YFSETQ. This CDR3 has 15 residues. CDR3 loop: CASSEGTGPQETQYF. Here the CDR3 DNA reads TGCGCCAGCAGCGAGGGGACAGGCCCCCAAGAGACCCAGTACTTC.

The rearrangement uses TRBV27 and TRBJ1-1, with a possible D match to TRBD1 (5 bases). Trimming removed 1 base from V and 11 bases from J, with 17 bases in between. The V gene's germline CDR1 is MNHEY and CDR2 SMNVEV (reference sequence). This CDR3 region has 14 residues. In DNA form, the CDR3 reads TGTGCCAGCAGTTTATTTGGGAAACAAGGGGTTGCTTTCTTT. It is translated as CASSLFGKQGVAFF.

This clonotype was detected only a few times. V and J are TRBV5-5 and TRBJ2-1; the match to TRBD1 covers 8 bases. The junction had 9 bases not matched to a gene; V was cut back by 6 bases and J by 7 bases. The V gene's germline CDR1 is SGHKS and CDR2 YYEKEE (reference sequence). The length of the CDR3 is 14 residues. The CDR3 DNA follows: TGTGCCAGCACCCCAGGTGACAGGGGAAATGAGCAGTTCTTC. Its protein is CASTPGDRGNEQFF.

This clonotype was picked up many times. The rearrangement joins TRBV12-3 or TRBV12-4 to TRBJ2-3, with 7 bases identical to TRBD1. This CDR3 comprises 12 residues. The ends lost 6 bases at V and 6 bases at J; junction bases unmatched: 3. The CDR3 region is CASRAQGDTQYF. In nucleotides, the CDR3 is TGTGCCAGCAGGGCACAGGGGGATACGCAGTATTTT.

A few counts support this clonotype. V gene TRBV5-8 combines with J gene TRBJ2-5; D perhaps matches TRBD2 (6 bases). The V end was cut by 5 bases, the J end by 5 bases, with 19 bases between. The CDR3 has 15 amino acids. Germline V gene sequence: CDR1 SGHTS, CDR2 YDEGEE. The CDR3 sequence is CASRPGAAWGETQYF. CDR3 sequence (DNA): TGTGCCAGCAGACCGGGAGCGGCGTGGGGGGAGACCCAGTACTTC.

The chain combines TRBV7-7 with TRBJ2-7; a weak D match, TRBD1 (6 bases). The CDR3 is 15 amino acids. The germline V gene has CDR1 SSHAT and CDR2 FNYEAQ (reference sequence). The ends were cut back, 1 base at V and 2 bases at J, with 12 bases in the middle. CDR3: CASSLGSDSTYEQYF. Here the CDR3 DNA reads TGTGCCAGCAGCTTAGGTTCGGACAGTACCTACGAGCAGTACTTC.

At least ten counts were recorded for this clonotype. V usage is TRBV3-1 and J usage is TRBJ2-1; TRBD2 matches 8 bases. Per the germline V gene, CDR1 is LGHDT and CDR2 is YNNKEL (reference sequence). Germline trimming cut 4 bases from V and 0 bases from J; bases unmatched to any gene: 8. This CDR3 region has 17 residues. CDR3 sequence (DNA): TGTGCCAGCAGCCGACTATTAGCGGGGTACTCCTACAATGAGCAGTTCTTC. As protein: CASSRLLAGYSYNEQFF.

This rearrangement joins TRBV29-1 to TRBJ2-5, with unresolved D. CDR3 length: 12 amino acids. V lost 1 base, J lost 2 bases, and 5 bases lay in between. The germline V gene has CDR1 SQVTM and CDR2 ANQGSEA. The CDR3 spells CSVEVQQETQYF. CDR3 DNA: TGCAGCGTTGAAGTACAACAAGAGACCCAGTACTTC. The full variable domain, completed using reference TRBV29-1 and TRBJ2-5, is SAVISQKPSRDICQRGTSLTIQCQVDSQVTMMFWYRQQPGQSLTLIATANQGSEATYESGFVIDKFPISRPNLTFSTLTVSNMSPEDSSIYLCSVEVQQETQYFGPGTRLLVL.

This rearrangement joins TRBV5-5 to TRBJ1-4; the D is unclear. Germline lookup yields CDR1 SGHKS and CDR2 YYEKEE (reference sequence). Trimming took off 2 bases at V and 7 bases at J, with 6 bases between the two ends. The CDR3 has 12 amino acids. The CDR3 here is CASSFGGEKLFF. The CDR3 nucleotides read TGTGCCAGCAGCTTCGGAGGTGAAAAACTGTTTTTT.